This entry lists 6 T cell receptor beta chains sequenced from one sample in a study of regulatory T cells in long-lasting Graves disease. Libraries of TCR beta came from iRepertoire HTBI primers plus Arm-PCR of CDR3 regions. In TCRdb, the multiplex PCR reads were re-called with MiXCR into one record per CDR3 protein. Of some 490,000 distinct CDR3 sequences listed, around 12% are singletons. Noted time point: newly diagnosed GD, antithyroid drugs for less than 3 months. From PBMCs, RNA was extracted and then used to make the TCR library. A further study also used this sample, focusing on T cells in Graves' hyperthyroidism and ophthalmopathy.

The starting material was peripheral blood mononuclear cells (PBMCs), obtained at new diagnosis, from a patient treated with antithyroid drugs. The origin of the receptors is a woman in her thirties with Graves disease.

There are a few counts of this clonotype. The rearrangement uses TRBV20-1 and TRBJ1-4, with D perhaps TRBD1 (6 bases). This CDR3 spans 12 amino acids. V lost 3 bases, J lost 10 bases, and 12 bases lay in between. CDR1 is DFQATT, CDR2 SNEGSKA, per germline (reference sequence). The DNA of the CDR3 is TGCAGTGCTAGTTCAGGGGCCGTAAAACTGTTTTTT. Protein product: CSASSGAVKLFF.

Here the CDR3 reads CATSDPAGVADTQYF. The CDR3 DNA follows: TGTGCCACCAGTGATCCAGCGGGAGTGGCAGATACGCAGTATTTT. The chain has TRBV24-1 and TRBJ2-3; 8 nucleotides match TRBD2. The J segment lost 4 bases and the V segment lost 3 bases, leaving 5 bases of the junction unmatched. This CDR3 has 15 amino acids. Germline CDR1 and CDR2: KGHDR and SFDVKD.

In this sample, this clonotype turned up many times. J is TRBJ2-1 and V is TRBV6-1; TRBD1 is a possible D gene (6 bases). The CDR3 length is 15 residues. Germline V gene data show CDR1 as MNHNS and CDR2 as SASEGT. V was cut by 0 bases and J by 6 bases, with 12 bases left in between. The chain's CDR3 is CASSEAGAGGNEQFF. The CDR3 bases are TGTGCCAGCAGTGAAGCGGGGGCAGGCGGCAATGAGCAGTTCTTC.

There are many counts of this clonotype. The chain couples TRBV18 to TRBJ2-1, with TRBD2 matching 7 bases. The CDR3 is made up of 15 amino acids. With 6 bases clipped from V and 2 bases from J, the junction kept 7 bases outside the gene matches. Germline V gene data show CDR1 as KGHSH and CDR2 as LQKENI. The CDR3 sequence is CASSRGVQPYNEQFF. CDR3 in DNA: TGTGCCAGCTCCCGGGGGGTACAGCCCTACAATGAGCAGTTCTTC.

In this sample, this clonotype turned up a few times. The chain couples TRBV18 to TRBJ2-7, with D possibly matching TRBD2 (6 bases). The CDR3 is made up of 15 amino acids. The V gene lost 4 bases and the J gene lost 1 base, with 14 bases spanning the gap. Germline CDR1 KGHSH, CDR2 LQKENI. The CDR3, as DNA: TGTGCCAGCTCACACGGGACTCCTATTTCCTACGAGCAGTACTTC. Protein product: CASSHGTPISYEQYF.

There are many counts of this clonotype. The J gene is TRBJ2-7, the V gene TRBV7-2, with 7 bases fitting TRBD2. Looked up from germline, CDR1 is SGHTA and CDR2 is FQGNSA. V lost 1 base, J lost 3 bases, and 15 bases stayed unmatched. The CDR3 has 18 amino acids. The CDR3 region is CASSLVGRSRGRVYEQYF. The CDR3 nucleotides read TGTGCCAGCAGCTTAGTGGGAAGGTCGAGAGGGAGGGTCTACGAGCAGTACTTC.